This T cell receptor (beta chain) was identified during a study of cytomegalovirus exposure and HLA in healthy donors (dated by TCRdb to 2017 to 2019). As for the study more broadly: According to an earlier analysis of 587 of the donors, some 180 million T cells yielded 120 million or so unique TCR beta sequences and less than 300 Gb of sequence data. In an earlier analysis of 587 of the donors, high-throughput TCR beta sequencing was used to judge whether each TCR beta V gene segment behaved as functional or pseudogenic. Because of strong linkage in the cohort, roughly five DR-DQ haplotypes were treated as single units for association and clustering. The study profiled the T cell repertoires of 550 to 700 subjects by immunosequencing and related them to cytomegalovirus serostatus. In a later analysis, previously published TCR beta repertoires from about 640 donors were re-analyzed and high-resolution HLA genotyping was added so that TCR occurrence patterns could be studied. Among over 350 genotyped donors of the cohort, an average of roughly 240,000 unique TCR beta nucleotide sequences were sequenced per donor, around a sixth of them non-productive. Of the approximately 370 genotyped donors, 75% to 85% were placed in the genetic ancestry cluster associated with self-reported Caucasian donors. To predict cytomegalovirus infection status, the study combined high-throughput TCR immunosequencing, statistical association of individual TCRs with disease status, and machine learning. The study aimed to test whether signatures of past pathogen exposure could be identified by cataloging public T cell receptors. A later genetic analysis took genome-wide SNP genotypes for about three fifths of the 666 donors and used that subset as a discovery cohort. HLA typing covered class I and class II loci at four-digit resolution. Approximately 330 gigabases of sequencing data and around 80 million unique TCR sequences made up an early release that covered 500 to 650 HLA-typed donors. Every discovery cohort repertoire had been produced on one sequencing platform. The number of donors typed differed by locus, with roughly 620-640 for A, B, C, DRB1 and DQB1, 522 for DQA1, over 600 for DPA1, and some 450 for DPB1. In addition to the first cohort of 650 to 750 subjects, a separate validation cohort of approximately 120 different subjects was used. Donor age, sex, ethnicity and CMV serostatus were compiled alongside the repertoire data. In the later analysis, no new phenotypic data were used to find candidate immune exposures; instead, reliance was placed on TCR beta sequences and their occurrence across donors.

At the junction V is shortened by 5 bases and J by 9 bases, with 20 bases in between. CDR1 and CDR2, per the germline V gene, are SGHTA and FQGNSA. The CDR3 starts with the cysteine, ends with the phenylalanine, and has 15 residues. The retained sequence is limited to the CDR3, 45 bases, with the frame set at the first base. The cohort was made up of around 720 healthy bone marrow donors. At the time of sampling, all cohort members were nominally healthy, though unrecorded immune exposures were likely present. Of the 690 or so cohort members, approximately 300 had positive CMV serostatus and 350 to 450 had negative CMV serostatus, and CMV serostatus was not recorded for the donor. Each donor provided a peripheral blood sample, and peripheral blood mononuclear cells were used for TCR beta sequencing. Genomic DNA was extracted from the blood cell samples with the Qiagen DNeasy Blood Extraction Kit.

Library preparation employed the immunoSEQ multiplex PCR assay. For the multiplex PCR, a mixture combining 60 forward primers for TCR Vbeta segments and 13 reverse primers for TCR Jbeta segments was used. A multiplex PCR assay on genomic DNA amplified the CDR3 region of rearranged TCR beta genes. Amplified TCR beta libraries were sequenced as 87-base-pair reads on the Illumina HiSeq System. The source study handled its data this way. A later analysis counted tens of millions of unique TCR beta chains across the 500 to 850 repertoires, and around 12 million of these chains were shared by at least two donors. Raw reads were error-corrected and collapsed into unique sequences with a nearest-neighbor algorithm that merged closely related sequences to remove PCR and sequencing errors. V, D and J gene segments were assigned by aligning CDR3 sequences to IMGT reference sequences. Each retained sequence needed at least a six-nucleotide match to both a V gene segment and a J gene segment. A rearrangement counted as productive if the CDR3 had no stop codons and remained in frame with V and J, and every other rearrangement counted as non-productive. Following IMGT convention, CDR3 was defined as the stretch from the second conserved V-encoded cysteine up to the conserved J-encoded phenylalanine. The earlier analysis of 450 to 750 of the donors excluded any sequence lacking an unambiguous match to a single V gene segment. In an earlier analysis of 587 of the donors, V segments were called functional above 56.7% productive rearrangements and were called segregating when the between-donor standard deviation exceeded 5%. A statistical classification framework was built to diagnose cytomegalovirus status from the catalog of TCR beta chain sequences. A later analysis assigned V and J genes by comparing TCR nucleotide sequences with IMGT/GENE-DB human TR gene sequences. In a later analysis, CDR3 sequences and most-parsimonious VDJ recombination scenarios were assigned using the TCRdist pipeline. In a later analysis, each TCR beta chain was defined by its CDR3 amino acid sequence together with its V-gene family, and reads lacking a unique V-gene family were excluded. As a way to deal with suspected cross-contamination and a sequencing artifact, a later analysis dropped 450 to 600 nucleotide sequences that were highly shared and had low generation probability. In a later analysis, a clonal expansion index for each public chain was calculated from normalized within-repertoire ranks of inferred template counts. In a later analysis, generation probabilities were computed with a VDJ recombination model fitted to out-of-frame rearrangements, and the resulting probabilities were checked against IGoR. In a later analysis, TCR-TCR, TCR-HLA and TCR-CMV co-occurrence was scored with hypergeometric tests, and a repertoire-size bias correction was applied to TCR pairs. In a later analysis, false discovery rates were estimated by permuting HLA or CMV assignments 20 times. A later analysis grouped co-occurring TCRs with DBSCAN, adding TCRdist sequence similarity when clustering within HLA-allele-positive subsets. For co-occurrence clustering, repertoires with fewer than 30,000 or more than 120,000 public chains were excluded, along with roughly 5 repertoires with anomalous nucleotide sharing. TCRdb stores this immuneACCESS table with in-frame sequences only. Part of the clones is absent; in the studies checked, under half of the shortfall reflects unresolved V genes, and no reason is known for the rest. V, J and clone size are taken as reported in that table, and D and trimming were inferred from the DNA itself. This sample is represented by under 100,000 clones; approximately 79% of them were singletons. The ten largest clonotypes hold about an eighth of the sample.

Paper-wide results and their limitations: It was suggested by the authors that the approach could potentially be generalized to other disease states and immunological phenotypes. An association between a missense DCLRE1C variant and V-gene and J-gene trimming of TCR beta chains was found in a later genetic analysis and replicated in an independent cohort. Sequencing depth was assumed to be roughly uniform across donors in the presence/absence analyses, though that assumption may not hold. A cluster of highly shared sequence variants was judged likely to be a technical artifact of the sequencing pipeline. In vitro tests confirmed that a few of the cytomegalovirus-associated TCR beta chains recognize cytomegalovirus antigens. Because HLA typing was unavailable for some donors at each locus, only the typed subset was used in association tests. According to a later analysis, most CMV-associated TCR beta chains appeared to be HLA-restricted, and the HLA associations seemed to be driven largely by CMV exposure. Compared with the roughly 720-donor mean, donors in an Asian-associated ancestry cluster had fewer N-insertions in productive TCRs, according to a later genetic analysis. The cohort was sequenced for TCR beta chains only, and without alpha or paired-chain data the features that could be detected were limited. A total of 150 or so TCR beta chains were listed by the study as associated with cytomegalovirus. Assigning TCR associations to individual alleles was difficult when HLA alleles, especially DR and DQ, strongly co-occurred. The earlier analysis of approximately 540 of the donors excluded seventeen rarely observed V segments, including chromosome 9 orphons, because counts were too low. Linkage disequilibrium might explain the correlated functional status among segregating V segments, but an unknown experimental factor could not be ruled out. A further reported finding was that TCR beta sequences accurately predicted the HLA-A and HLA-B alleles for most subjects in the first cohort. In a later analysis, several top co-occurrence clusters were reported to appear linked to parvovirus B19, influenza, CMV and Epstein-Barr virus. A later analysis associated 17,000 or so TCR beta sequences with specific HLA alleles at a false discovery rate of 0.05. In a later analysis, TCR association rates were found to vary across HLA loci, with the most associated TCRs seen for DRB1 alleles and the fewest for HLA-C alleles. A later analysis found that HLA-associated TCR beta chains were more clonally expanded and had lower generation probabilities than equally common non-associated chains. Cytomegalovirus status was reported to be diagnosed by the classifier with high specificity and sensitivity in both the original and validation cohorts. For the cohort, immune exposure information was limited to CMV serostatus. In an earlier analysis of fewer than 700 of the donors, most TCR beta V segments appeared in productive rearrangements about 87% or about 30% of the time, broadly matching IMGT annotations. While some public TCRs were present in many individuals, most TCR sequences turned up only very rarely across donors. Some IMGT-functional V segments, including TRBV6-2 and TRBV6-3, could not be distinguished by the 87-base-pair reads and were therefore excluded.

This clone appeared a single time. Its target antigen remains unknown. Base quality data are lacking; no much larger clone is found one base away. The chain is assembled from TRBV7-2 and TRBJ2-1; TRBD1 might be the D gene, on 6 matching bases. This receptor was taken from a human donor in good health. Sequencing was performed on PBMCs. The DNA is TGTGCCAGCAGCCTGGCTGGACAGTTAGGGGTTGAGCAGTTCTTC. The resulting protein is CASSLAGQLGVEQFF.